These 15 T cell receptor beta chains came from one sample sequenced in a study of blood T cells in healthy people across ages. Sample-barcoded 5' priming and a J-beta primer mix drove a second PCR of roughly 6 to 12 cycles. TCRdb reprocessed the 5' RACE reads via MiXCR and lists one record per CDR3 protein. The repertoire holds about 930,000 distinct CDR3 sequences, with 25% to 35% as singletons. These same records also appear under a second study, on T cells of mothers and their children.

The sequenced sample was blood. The source is a woman aged 40 to 50 in good health.

This clonotype was detected many times. The genes are TRBV24-1 and TRBJ1-2, with 7 bases aligning to TRBD1. Germline V gene lookup returns CDR1 KGHDR and CDR2 SFDVKD. This CDR3 region has 15 residues. V was pared by 4 bases and J by 5 bases, with 9 bases of the junction left unmatched. CDR3 sequence reads: CATSDPGQALYGYTF. CDR3 DNA: TGTGCCACCAGTGACCCCGGACAGGCTCTATATGGCTACACCTTC.

V is TRBV7-2 and J is TRBJ2-3; 9 positions match TRBD2. The CDR3 consists of 14 residues. CDR1 SGHTA and CDR2 FQGNSA come from the germline V gene. The J segment lost 2 bases and the V segment lost 5 bases, leaving 2 bases of the junction unmatched. The CDR3 bases are TGTGCCAGCAGCCAGCGGGGGGTCACAGATACGCAGTATTTT. Its protein is CASSQRGVTDTQYF.

The V gene is TRBV7-3, the J gene TRBJ2-1, with 14 bases aligning to TRBD2. CDR1 is SGHTA and CDR2 is FQGTGA in the germline V gene. The CDR3 consists of 22 residues. The J segment lost 0 bases and the V segment lost 4 bases, leaving 17 bases of the junction unmatched. DNA of the CDR3: TGTGCCAGCAGCTCCCCTCTACCGACTAGCGGGGGGGATTCTAGCTCCTACAATGAGCAGTTCTTC. It codes for CASSSPLPTSGGDSSSYNEQFF. The complete variable domain, with remaining parts taken from reference TRBV7-3 and TRBJ2-1, reads GAGVSQTPSNKVTEKGKYVELRCDPISGHTALYWYRQSLGQGPEFLIYFQGTGAADDSGLPNDRFFAVRPEGSVSTLKIQRTERGDSAVYLCASSSPLPTSGGDSSSYNEQFFGPGTRLTVL.

The chain combines TRBV28 with TRBJ2-7, with 9 positions matching TRBD1. V lost 3 bases to trimming and J lost 2 bases; unmatched junction nucleotides: 8. From germline, CDR1 is MDHEN and CDR2 SYDVKM. The CDR3 is 16 residues long. The CDR3 sequence: CASSFRVGQGTYEQYF. The CDR3 coding sequence is TGTGCCAGCAGTTTTCGAGTGGGACAGGGTACCTACGAGCAGTACTTC.

Written as DNA, the CDR3 is TGTGCCAGCAGCTGCTTGGGGGGCAGGGGTGGGCAGTACTTC. This sequence encodes CASSCLGGRGGQYF. This chain connects TRBV7-3 to TRBJ2-7, with D perhaps matching TRBD1 or TRBD2 (6 bases each). This CDR3 contains 14 residues. CDR1 SGHTA and CDR2 FQGTGA come from the germline V gene. The V gene lost 4 bases and the J gene lost 9 bases, with 19 bases spanning the gap.

At least ten counts were recorded for this clonotype. V usage is TRBV20-1 and J usage is TRBJ1-1, with D possibly TRBD1 on 5 matching bases. Germline assignment: CDR1 DFQATT and CDR2 SNEGSKA (reference sequence). Trimming shortened V by 0 bases and J by 11 bases, and 13 bases separated the two germline ends. The CDR3 loop spans 12 amino acids. The DNA of the CDR3 is TGCAGTGCTAGAGATAAGAACAGGCGGGCTTTCTTT. Its translation is CSARDKNRRAFF.

This clonotype turned up a few times. The gene calls are TRBV5-5 and TRBJ1-3; no clear D gene. CDR3 size: 15 residues. Trimming cost V 6 bases and J 0 bases, with 13 bases left between them. In germline, CDR1 is SGHKS, CDR2 YYEKEE (reference sequence). DNA of the CDR3: TGTGCCAGCAACCCCAGTGACCTCTCTGGAAACACCATATATTTT. Residues: CASNPSDLSGNTIYF.

The table lists this clonotype with a few counts. The chain combines TRBV5-1 with TRBJ2-3; weak D call: TRBD1 (7 bases). V gave up 1 base and J gave up 4 bases, with 13 bases separating them. Germline CDR1 SGHRS, CDR2 YFSETQ. The CDR3 length is 15 residues. The CDR3 DNA reads TGCGCCAGCAGCTTGTCGGGAGACAGGGCAGATACGCAGTATTTT. This gives the protein CASSLSGDRADTQYF.

The CDR3 DNA reads as TGTGCCAGCAGCGTAGAGGGACTAAGCCAAGAGACCCAGTACTTC. This translates into CASSVEGLSQETQYF. The chain couples TRBV9 to TRBJ2-5; 7 nucleotides align to TRBD2. Unmatched junction bases numbered 3, after V lost 0 bases and J lost 1 base. This CDR3 region has 15 residues. From germline, CDR1 is SGDLS and CDR2 YYNGEE.

This clonotype came up a few times. This sequence joins TRBV28 and TRBJ2-2; the match to TRBD1 covers 7 bases. CDR1 is MDHEN and CDR2 is SYDVKM in the germline V gene. This CDR3 is built from 15 residues. With V trimmed by 7 bases and J by 1 base, 6 bases remained unmatched. As DNA, the CDR3 is TGTGCCAGCACCTGGGGGACAGAGAACACCGGGGAGCTGTTTTTT. Amino acid sequence: CASTWGTENTGELFF. Using reference TRBV28 and TRBJ2-2 for the parts outside the CDR3, the full variable domain is DVKVTQSSRYLVKRTGEKVFLECVQDMDHENMFWYRQDPGLGLRLIYFSYDVKMKEKGDIPEGYSVSREKKERFSLILESASTNQTSMYLCASTWGTENTGELFFGEGSRLTVL.

The chain has TRBV7-2 and TRBJ2-1; no reliable D call. The CDR3 sequence is 12 residues long. Looked up from germline, CDR1 is SGHTA and CDR2 is FQGNSA. V was clipped by 5 bases and J by 13 bases, with 15 bases between them. CDR3 amino acids: CASSPQGKDQFF. The DNA for the CDR3 is TGTGCCAGCAGCCCACAAGGGAAGGACCAGTTCTTC.

This clonotype has just a few counts. Compared with germline, one end of the junction differs, possibly owing to a read error. The V call is TRBV7-9, the J call TRBJ1-4; 7 bases match TRBD1. Germline loops: CDR1 SEHNR, CDR2 FQNEAQ (reference sequence). The CDR3 is 14 residues long. The CDR3 DNA is TGTGCCAGCAGCTCAGGACAGGCGAATGAAAAACGGTTTTTT. It is translated as CASSSGQANEKRFF.

The rearrangement uses TRBV14 and TRBJ2-3; D is perhaps TRBD2 (5 bases). The CDR3 length is 16 residues. The germline gives CDR1 SGHDN, CDR2 FVKESK. V gave up 0 bases and J gave up 0 bases, with 10 bases separating them. The CDR3 bases are TGTGCCAGCAGCCAAGACCGGGGAACTAGCACAGATACGCAGTATTTT. It encodes CASSQDRGTSTDTQYF.

This clonotype was seen more than once but under ten times. V gene TRBV7-2 combines with J gene TRBJ1-1, with D unclear. The CDR3 loop spans 14 amino acids. Per the germline V gene, CDR1 is SGHTA and CDR2 is FQGNSA. With 1 base removed from V and 4 bases from J, the gap between germline ends came to 10 bases. The DNA of the CDR3 is TGTGCCAGCAGCTTAGTTGCGGAGAGCACTGAAGCTTTCTTT. Residues: CASSLVAESTEAFF.

Note on this clonotype: Relative to the germline gene, one junction end is altered; a read error may explain this. This rearrangement joins TRBV18 to TRBJ2-7, with 9 bases that match TRBD1. CDR3 length equals 15 residues. CDR1 and CDR2 (germline): KGHSH, LQKENI. The CDR3 DNA is TGTACCAGCTCACCCGCACCGGGACAGGGAAACGAGCAGTACTTC. Amino acid sequence: CTSSPAPGQGNEQYF.